These 13 T cell receptor beta chains share one sample of origin, sequenced in a study of blood T cell repertoires in COVID-19. Here immunoSEQ multiplex PCR was the method, and the copy in TCRdb shows in-frame clones only, minus some. The sample shows hundreds of thousands of clones, 70% to 90% of them seen only once. The sample comprised peripheral blood. The receptor source for this set is a human donor in a cohort sampled during active COVID-19.

The gene calls are TRBV28 and TRBJ1-2; D is unclear. Germline V gives CDR1 MDHEN, CDR2 SYDVKM. V dropped 3 bases and J dropped 2 bases, with 13 bases sitting between them. This CDR3 has 15 amino acids. CDR3 coding DNA: TGTGCCAGCAGTTTCCCCTCCGACGGGAACTATGGCTACACCTTC. Protein sequence: CASSFPSDGNYGYTF.

The V call is TRBV5-1, the J call TRBJ1-5; no firm D call. The V end was cut by 1 base, the J end by 4 bases, with 9 bases between. This CDR3 region has 14 residues. CDR1 and CDR2 from the germline V gene are SGHRS and YFSETQ. The CDR3 DNA sequence: TGCGCCAGCAGCTTGAAAGGAGATAATCAGCCCCAGCATTTT. It codes for CASSLKGDNQPQHF.

CDR3 in amino acids: CATNGGQDTQYF. CDR3 bases: TGTGCCACCAACGGAGGGCAGGATACGCAGTATTTT. The chain is built from TRBV6-5 and TRBJ2-3; D may be TRBD2 (6 bases). V lost 10 bases and J 6 bases, leaving 14 bases between the germline ends. The CDR3 is 12 residues long. Germline assignment: CDR1 MNHEY and CDR2 SVGAGI.

This clone was recorded only once. The rearrangement uses TRBV25-1 and TRBJ2-7; D is possibly TRBD2 (5 bases). Trimming cost V 2 bases and J 6 bases, with 11 bases left between them. The CDR3 has 13 amino acids. Looked up from germline, CDR1 is MGHDK and CDR2 is SYGVNS. CDR3 in amino acids: CASSEGLLSEQYF. CDR3 nucleotides: TGTGCCAGCAGTGAAGGACTTCTGTCCGAGCAGTACTTC.

This clone was observed a single time. V gene TRBV7-9 combines with J gene TRBJ2-3; the match to TRBD2 covers 9 bases. Germline V gene data show CDR1 as SEHNR and CDR2 as FQNEAQ (reference sequence). The length of the CDR3 is 15 residues. The J segment lost 7 bases and the V segment lost 1 base, leaving 6 bases of the junction unmatched. The CDR3 DNA reads TGTGCCAGCAGCTTAGGGTCGAGCGGGGGGAATACGCAGTATTTT. It specifies CASSLGSSGGNTQYF.

J is TRBJ1-2 and V is TRBV24-1; possibly TRBD1 for D (5 bases). Germline V CDR1 and CDR2: KGHDR, SFDVKD. V lost 9 bases, J lost 8 bases, and 21 bases lay in between. CDR3 length: 14 residues. The CDR3 bases are TGTGCCACCTCCGATTCTCAGACAGAGGAGGGCTACACCTTC. It encodes CATSDSQTEEGYTF.

The V call is TRBV13, the J call TRBJ1-5; possibly TRBD1 for D (5 bases). This CDR3 has 17 residues. V lost 6 bases, J lost 3 bases, and 21 bases lay in between. Per the germline V gene, CDR1 is PRHDT and CDR2 is FYEKMQ (reference sequence). The CDR3 nucleotides are TGTGCCAGCAGTTCGATTCCTCCCGGGACTGACAATCAGCCCCAGCATTTT. Protein product: CASSSIPPGTDNQPQHF.

The chain employs TRBV20-1 and TRBJ1-2, with 7 bases lining up with TRBD1. Germline trimming cut 5 bases from V and 4 bases from J; bases unmatched to any gene: 1. Germline V gene data show CDR1 as DFQATT and CDR2 as SNEGSKA (reference sequence). The CDR3 contains 11 residues. The CDR3 nucleotides are TGCAGTGCTCCAGGGGGCTATGGCTACACCTTC. This translates into CSAPGGYGYTF.

This clone is a singleton in its sample. This chain uses TRBV20-1 with TRBJ2-2; 7 positions match TRBD2. Losses at the gene ends were 3 bases for V and 2 bases for J; bases not matched to a gene: 9. CDR1 is DFQATT, CDR2 SNEGSKA, per germline (reference sequence). CDR3 length: 16 amino acids. CDR3 sequence: CSASWSGAFNTGELFF. The CDR3 DNA follows: TGCAGTGCTAGTTGGAGCGGGGCCTTTAACACCGGGGAGCTGTTTTTT.

The rearrangement links TRBV7-2 to TRBJ1-3, with D possibly TRBD1 on 5 matching bases. The ends were cut back, 1 base at V and 1 base at J, with 8 bases in the middle. From germline, CDR1 is SGHTA and CDR2 FQGNSA. The CDR3 runs to 15 residues. The chain's CDR3 is CASSLEWTSGNTIYF. The CDR3 DNA is TGTGCCAGCAGCTTAGAGTGGACATCTGGAAACACCATATATTTT.

This chain connects TRBV5-4 to TRBJ2-7; weak D call: TRBD1 (6 bases). Looked up from germline, CDR1 is SGHNT and CDR2 is YYREEE (reference sequence). The V end lost 0 bases, the J end lost 5 bases, and 27 bases lay between the germline ends. This CDR3 spans 19 amino acids. Written as DNA, the CDR3 is TGTGCCAGCAGCTTGGCGGGTCGGACAGCCGGTAGAATCGGTAACGAGCAGTACTTC. Its translation: CASSLAGRTAGRIGNEQYF. The entire variable domain, with the rest obtained from reference TRBV5-4 and TRBJ2-7, is as follows: ETGVTQSPTHLIKTRGQQVTLRCSSQSGHNTVSWYQQALGQGPQFIFQYYREEENGRGNFPPRFSGLQFPNYSSELNVNALELDDSALYLCASSLAGRTAGRIGNEQYFGPGTRLTVT.

The chain carries TRBV15 and TRBJ1-5; 11 bases align to TRBD1. This CDR3 spans 18 amino acids. V shed 4 bases, J shed 1 base, and the junction held 9 bases outside the gene matches. Per germline, CDR1 LNHNV and CDR2 YYDKDF (reference sequence). CDR3 sequence: CATSIRTGGALSNQPQHF. The CDR3 nucleotides are TGTGCCACCAGCATTAGGACAGGGGGCGCATTGAGCAATCAGCCCCAGCATTTT. Full variable domain (missing parts from reference TRBV15 and TRBJ1-5): DAMVIQNPRYQVTQFGKPVTLSCSQTLNHNVMYWYQQKSSQAPKLLFHYYDKDFNNEADTPDNFQSRRPNTSFCFLDIRSPGLGDTAMYLCATSIRTGGALSNQPQHFGDGTRLSIL.

The rearrangement links TRBV24-1 to TRBJ2-2; 11 nucleotides align to TRBD2. Germline CDR1 is KGHDR and CDR2 is SFDVKD. This CDR3 has 19 amino acids. After removal of 0 bases from V and 2 bases from J, the junction contained 7 bases not matched to a gene. The CDR3 sequence: CATSDLSASGGQNTGELFF. DNA for the CDR3: TGTGCCACCAGTGATTTGTCGGCTAGCGGGGGGCAAAACACCGGGGAGCTGTTTTTT.